Given below is one T cell receptor (beta chain) in context. V gave up 2 bases and J gave up 2 bases; unmatched junction bases: 5. This CDR3 is built from 15 residues. Using its own MiXCR run on the RT-PCR reads, TCRdb lists one record per CDR3 protein. Among 20,000 to 25,000 distinct CDR3 sequences listed, 60% to 80% were seen once. The record originates from a study of yellow fever vaccine responses in identical twins. The starting material was T cells from blood (PBMCs), unsorted or a sorted subset (not recorded which), obtained before or after yellow fever vaccination (not recorded which). The genes are TRBV23-1 and TRBJ2-7; 8 nucleotides agree with TRBD1. TRBV23-1 is identified as an open reading frame with a role that is uncertain. This sequence originates from a young woman who received the yellow fever vaccine. The CDR3 is CASSQTDRGPYEQYF. The DNA of the CDR3 is TGCGCCAGCAGTCAAACCGACAGGGGACCCTACGAGCAGTACTTC.